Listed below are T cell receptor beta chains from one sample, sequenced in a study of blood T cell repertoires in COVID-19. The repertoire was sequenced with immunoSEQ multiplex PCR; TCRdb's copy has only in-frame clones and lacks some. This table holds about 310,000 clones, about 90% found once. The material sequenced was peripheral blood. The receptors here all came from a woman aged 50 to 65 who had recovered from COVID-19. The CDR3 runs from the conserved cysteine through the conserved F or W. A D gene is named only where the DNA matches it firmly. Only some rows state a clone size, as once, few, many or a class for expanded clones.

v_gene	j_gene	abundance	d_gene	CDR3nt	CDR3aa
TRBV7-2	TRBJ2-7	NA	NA	TGTGCCAGCAGCTTATACGCAGGGTTCTACGAGCAGTACTTC	CASSLYAGFYEQYF
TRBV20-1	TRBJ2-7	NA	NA	TGCAGTGCTCGGGACTCCTACGAGCAGTACTTC	CSARDSYEQYF
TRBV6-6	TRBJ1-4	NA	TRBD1	TGTGCCAGCACCCATGGGGACAGTACTAATGAAAAACTGTTTTTT	CASTHGDSTNEKLFF
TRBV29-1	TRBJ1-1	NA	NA	TGCAGCGTTGAGAGAGGTATGAACACTGAAGCTTTCTTT	CSVERGMNTEAFF
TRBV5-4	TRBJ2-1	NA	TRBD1	TGTGCCAGCAGCACACCAGGGGGTGAGCAGTTCTTC	CASSTPGGEQFF
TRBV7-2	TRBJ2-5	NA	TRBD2	TGTGCCAGCAGCAAGGGACTAGCGGGCGCCCGGGAGACCCAGTACTTC	CASSKGLAGARETQYF
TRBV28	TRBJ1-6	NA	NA	TGTGCCAGCAGTTTATCACTGGCACCCCTCCACTTT	CASSLSLAPLHF
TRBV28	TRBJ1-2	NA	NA	TGTGCCAGCATATCCCTACGAGGGAATGGCTACACCTTC	CASISLRGNGYTF
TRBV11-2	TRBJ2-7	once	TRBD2	TGTGCCAGCAGCTTCACTAGGACTAGCGGGAGATCCGAGCAGTACTTC	CASSFTRTSGRSEQYF
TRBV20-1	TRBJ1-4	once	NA	TGCAGTATTAGTGGGAGAAATGAAAAACTGTTTTTT	CSISGRNEKLFF